Sequencing of this T cell receptor (beta chain) was carried out in a study of a mutant IDH1 vaccine in newly diagnosed glioma listed by TCRdb under 2021. In the study overall: Patients were given eight vaccinations, in weeks 1, 3, 5, 7, 11, 15, 19 and 23, which matched visits V03 through V10. Before enrollment, most patients had been given radiochemotherapy with temozolomide as standard therapy, while the rest had received either radiotherapy alone or temozolomide alone. Peripheral blood was collected at six visits: V03 (baseline), V05, V07, V10, V12 and V13. In the chemotherapy-containing groups, vaccination started alongside temozolomide cycles, whereas in patients who had radiotherapy alone it started 4-6 weeks after radiotherapy. Longitudinal TCRB deep sequencing was done for some 26 treated patients, wherever samples were available for exploratory analyses. Of the roughly 32 patients who were treated, around 62% were male and about 40% were female, and the mean age was approximately 40 years.

In the paper's terms, the time point label means: week 11, during vaccination. Each vaccine dose, consisting of 300 ug of a 20-mer mutant IDH1 peptide in Montanide, was administered subcutaneously with topical imiquimod. The donors had newly diagnosed IDH1-mutant astrocytomas of WHO grade 3 or 4 that showed loss of nuclear ATRX. The samples were drawn from NOA16, a multicentre, single-arm, open-label phase I trial in Germany that tested a mutant IDH1 peptide vaccine in humans for the first time. Genomic DNA for TCRB sequencing was extracted from EDTA blood using the DNeasy Blood and Tissue Kit. Libraries were made using the immunoSEQ multiplex PCR assay. Following the manufacturer's protocol, the hsTCRB Kit was used to amplify rearranged TCR beta chain sequences. Sequencing of TCRB libraries was carried out on an Illumina MiSeq. Processing in the source paper ran as follows. Demultiplexing, trimming and gene mapping were performed with the kit vendor's proprietary platform. TCRdb provides this immuneACCESS table in a form limited to in-frame rearrangements. Some clones are lacking; in checked studies, under half of them reflect an unresolved V gene, and why the rest are absent is not known. The V and J calls and clone size were taken over from that table, and D and trimming were inferred from the DNA. The sample data list some 130,000 clones, and roughly 78% of these were observed just once. Together, the top ten hold 4.5% to 5.5% of the sample.

In the case of this clone: The target of this receptor is not known. No much larger clone exists at a distance of one base, and base qualities are not known.

Overall results and qualifications from the work: Availability determined which PBMC samples were chosen for TCRB deep sequencing. Pseudoprogression appeared unrelated to alterations in the top peripheral T cell clonotypes detected by TCRB sequencing. Immune responses induced by the vaccine were seen in around 93% of patients across multiple MHC alleles. The authors stated that sample limitations prevented analyses of patient blood samples from being reproduced.

The clonotype comes from a man aged 40-55 years with glioma. The sequenced sample was PBMCs, obtained from a glioma patient whose treatment included an IDH1 peptide vaccine.

In nucleotides, the sequence is TGCGCCAGCAGCCAAGCACTAGCGGCTGCCTACGAGCAGTACTTC. Its amino acids are CASSQALAAAYEQYF. The sequence joins TRBV4-3 to TRBJ2-7, with TRBD2 identical over 8 junction bases. The CDR3 measures 15 amino acids from cysteine to phenylalanine. Just the 45-base CDR3 DNA is kept, in frame starting at base 1. The junction shows trimming of 1 base on V and 2 bases on J, and the gene matches do not reach 4 bases of it. Based on the germline V gene, the CDR1 and CDR2 sequences are LGHNA and YSLEER.